Listed below are T cell receptor beta chains from one sample, sequenced in a study of vaccination effects on CD4 cells after COVID-19. Antigens of these TCRs are unknown. Using immunoSEQ multiplex PCR, the repertoire was profiled, and TCRdb retains in-frame clones only, with some absent. The table lists 30,000 to 40,000 clones, 72% of them singletons. Specimen: CD4+ T cells from PBMCs cultured with HCoV-229E spike peptides, collected after COVID-19 vaccination. These receptors all come from a human donor who received a COVID-19 vaccine. CDR3s include the opening cysteine and the closing phenylalanine or tryptophan. The order of the fields is clone size, V gene, D gene, J gene, CDR3 protein, CDR3 DNA. The D gene is left open where the match is weak. Clone size is stated in some rows and not others, as once, few, many or a class when expanded.

size: .; V: TRBV19; D: TRBD1; J: TRBJ1-2; CDR3: CASSLQGSYGYTF; DNA: TGTGCCAGTAGCTTACAGGGGAGCTATGGCTACACCTTC
size: .; V: TRBV5-4; D: .; J: TRBJ1-2; CDR3: CASSLEQEGGYTF; DNA: TGTGCCAGCAGCTTGGAACAGGAAGGTGGCTACACCTTC
size: .; V: TRBV29-1; D: TRBD2; J: TRBJ2-7; CDR3: CSAWLAGSPYEQYF; DNA: TGCAGCGCCTGGTTAGCGGGGTCCCCCTACGAGCAGTACTTC
size: .; V: TRBV29-1; D: TRBD1; J: TRBJ1-2; CDR3: CSARDSRLYTF; DNA: TGCAGCGCCCGGGACAGCCGACTCTACACCTTC
size: .; V: TRBV6-1; D: TRBD2; J: TRBJ2-3; CDR3: CASSGYGTSGRDTQYF; DNA: TGTGCCAGCAGTGGATACGGGACTAGCGGGAGAGATACGCAGTATTTT
size: .; V: TRBV5-1; D: TRBD1; J: TRBJ2-5; CDR3: CASSLMGDRGETQYF; DNA: TGCGCCAGCAGCCTTATGGGGGACAGGGGAGAGACCCAGTACTTC
size: .; V: TRBV5-1; D: .; J: TRBJ2-5; CDR3: CASSLAPRVQQETQYF; DNA: TGCGCCAGCAGCTTGGCCCCTAGGGTTCAACAAGAGACCCAGTACTTC
size: .; V: TRBV5-1; D: .; J: TRBJ1-1; CDR3: CASDLGNTMGTEAFF; DNA: TGCGCCAGCGACTTGGGAAACACCATGGGGACTGAAGCTTTCTTT
size: .; V: TRBV27; D: .; J: TRBJ1-1; CDR3: CASRPQGLKRTEAFF; DNA: TGTGCCAGCAGGCCCCAGGGTCTGAAAAGGACTGAAGCTTTCTTT
size: .; V: TRBV27; D: TRBD1; J: TRBJ2-1; CDR3: CASRTIGQGANEQFF; DNA: TGTGCCAGCAGAACTATCGGACAGGGGGCTAATGAGCAGTTCTTC
size: .; V: TRBV27; D: .; J: TRBJ2-3; CDR3: CASSFGPHTDTQYF; DNA: TGTGCCAGCAGTTTCGGGCCCCACACAGATACGCAGTATTTT
size: .; V: TRBV20-1; D: TRBD2; J: TRBJ2-7; CDR3: CSAVSGYEQYF; DNA: TGCAGTGCTGTTAGCGGGTACGAGCAGTACTTC
size: once; V: TRBV3-1/TRBV3-2; D: .; J: TRBJ1-6; CDR3: CASSQAGAGSPLHF; DNA: TGTGCCAGCAGCCAAGCTGGGGCTGGTTCACCCCTCCACTTT
size: .; V: TRBV6-5; D: TRBD1; J: TRBJ2-3; CDR3: CASRRQGDLTDTQYF; DNA: TGTGCCAGCAGACGACAGGGGGACCTCACAGATACGCAGTATTTT
size: .; V: TRBV30; D: .; J: TRBJ2-7; CDR3: CAWSVSFYEQYF; DNA: TGTGCCTGGAGTGTGTCATTCTACGAGCAGTACTTC
size: .; V: TRBV24-1; D: .; J: TRBJ2-2; CDR3: CATSIGQNTGELFF; DNA: TGTGCCACCAGTATCGGACAGAACACCGGGGAGCTGTTTTTT
size: .; V: TRBV10-3; D: .; J: TRBJ2-4; CDR3: CAISESVAKNIQYF; DNA: TGTGCCATCAGTGAGTCGGTAGCCAAAAACATTCAGTACTTC
size: .; V: TRBV12-3/TRBV12-4; D: .; J: TRBJ2-3; CDR3: CASSGHGDTQYF; DNA: TGTGCCAGCAGTGGTCATGGAGATACGCAGTATTTT
size: .; V: TRBV6-2/TRBV6-3; D: .; J: TRBJ2-2; CDR3: CASSYGAQVAGELFF; DNA: TGTGCCAGCAGTTACGGCGCCCAGGTGGCCGGGGAGCTGTTTTTT
size: .; V: TRBV29-1; D: .; J: TRBJ2-7; CDR3: CSVGDRAYEQYF; DNA: TGCAGCGTTGGAGACAGAGCCTACGAGCAGTACTTC
size: .; V: TRBV12-3/TRBV12-4; D: .; J: TRBJ1-1; CDR3: CASSLIVGEAFF; DNA: TGTGCCAGCAGTTTAATTGTAGGGGAAGCTTTCTTT
size: .; V: TRBV10-3; D: .; J: TRBJ2-5; CDR3: CAIRPGHQGGTQYF; DNA: TGTGCCATACGACCGGGACACCAGGGAGGTACCCAGTACTTC
size: .; V: TRBV15; D: .; J: TRBJ2-1; CDR3: CATSRFLEPYNEQFF; DNA: TGTGCCACCAGCAGATTTCTAGAGCCCTACAATGAGCAGTTCTTC
size: .; V: TRBV18; D: TRBD2; J: TRBJ2-7; CDR3: CASSPKRGGSYEQYF; DNA: TGTGCCAGCTCACCGAAGCGGGGGGGCTCCTACGAGCAGTACTTC
size: .; V: TRBV29-1; D: .; J: TRBJ1-2; CDR3: CSPWTVNYGYTF; DNA: TGCAGCCCGTGGACAGTAAACTATGGCTACACCTTC
size: once; V: TRBV6-5; D: .; J: TRBJ2-1; CDR3: CASSTQGYEQFF; DNA: TGTGCCAGCAGTACACAGGGATACGAGCAGTTCTTC
size: .; V: TRBV4-1; D: TRBD2; J: TRBJ2-1; CDR3: CASSQDITSGVLGEQFF; DNA: TGCGCCAGCAGCCAAGATATTACTAGCGGGGTCCTTGGTGAGCAGTTCTTC
size: .; V: TRBV27; D: .; J: TRBJ2-3; CDR3: CASSPTGSVVAHNTQYF; DNA: TGTGCCAGCAGCCCAACAGGTTCCGTGGTAGCCCACAATACGCAGTATTTT
size: .; V: TRBV10-2; D: .; J: TRBJ1-2; CDR3: CASSESGEGYTF; DNA: TGCGCCAGCAGTGAGTCGGGGGAAGGCTACACCTTC
size: few; V: TRBV14; D: .; J: TRBJ1-6; CDR3: CASSQQAVNSPLHF; DNA: TGTGCCAGCAGCCAACAGGCGGTAAATTCACCCCTCCACTTT
size: once; V: TRBV14; D: TRBD1; J: TRBJ1-2; CDR3: CASTVGQGYGYTF; DNA: TGTGCCAGCACAGTGGGACAGGGCTATGGCTACACCTTC
size: few; V: TRBV18; D: .; J: TRBJ1-1; CDR3: CASSPRGVATEAFF; DNA: TGTGCCAGCTCACCACGGGGGGTAGCAACTGAAGCTTTCTTT
size: .; V: TRBV3-1/TRBV3-2; D: TRBD2; J: TRBJ2-7; CDR3: CASSQVWSGATYEQYF; DNA: TGTGCCAGCAGCCAAGTCTGGAGCGGGGCTACCTACGAGCAGTACTTC
size: .; V: TRBV12-5; D: .; J: TRBJ2-7; CDR3: CASGFNYEQYF; DNA: TGTGCTAGTGGTTTTAATTACGAGCAGTACTTC
size: .; V: TRBV5-4; D: .; J: TRBJ2-7; CDR3: CASSLGPTVSYEQYF; DNA: TGTGCCAGCAGCCTGGGGCCGACAGTCTCCTACGAGCAGTACTTC
size: .; V: TRBV5-1; D: .; J: TRBJ2-5; CDR3: CASSLGVGVTQETQYF; DNA: TGCGCCAGCAGCTTGGGGGTGGGAGTAACACAAGAGACCCAGTACTTC
size: .; V: TRBV19; D: TRBD1; J: TRBJ2-1; CDR3: CASRLDRSSYNEQFF; DNA: TGTGCCAGTAGACTGGACAGGAGCTCCTACAATGAGCAGTTCTTC